The 5 T cell receptor beta chains below all came from one sample that was sequenced in a study of cytomegalovirus exposure and HLA in healthy donors. A multiplex PCR was run with 60 Vbeta primers and 13 Jbeta primers. Method: immunoSEQ multiplex PCR; TCRdb's copy keeps in-frame clones and lacks some. The sample has under 200,000 clones, approximately 80% seen once. Sequenced sample: PBMCs. The receptors here all came from a woman in her twenties or thirties in good health and CMV-seronegative.

The chain carries TRBV15 and TRBJ2-4; TRBD1 might be the D (6 bases). This CDR3 is built from 17 residues. V shed 3 bases and J shed 0 bases, with 15 bases lying between them. The V gene's germline CDR1 is LNHNV and CDR2 YYDKDF (reference sequence). The CDR3 here is CATSRSPGVGAKNIQYF. Here the CDR3 DNA reads TGTGCCACCAGCAGGTCCCCAGGGGTTGGAGCCAAAAACATTCAGTACTTC.

This chain connects TRBV19 to TRBJ2-1; weak D call: TRBD2 (5 bases). Deletions cut 6 bases from V and 2 bases from J, with 8 bases between. The V gene's germline CDR1 is LNHDA and CDR2 SQIVND (reference sequence). The CDR3 has 13 residues. The CDR3 loop is CASSPTTYNEQFF. Written as DNA, the CDR3 is TGTGCCAGTAGCCCGACTACCTACAATGAGCAGTTCTTC.

The chain uses TRBV28 and TRBJ1-2; no firm D call. Germline CDR1 is MDHEN and CDR2 is SYDVKM. V lost 4 bases and J 7 bases, leaving 19 bases between the germline ends. CDR3 size: 15 residues. The CDR3 protein is CASSSPRGGRAGYTF. In DNA, the CDR3 is TGTGCCAGCAGTTCTCCTCGTGGAGGGCGGGCTGGCTACACCTTC.

This clone was seen just once. The chain links TRBV10-3 to TRBJ2-7, with D tentatively TRBD1 (5 bases). Trimming pared 6 bases from V and 6 bases from J, leaving 18 bases between. CDR1 and CDR2 (germline): ENHRY, SYGVKD. The CDR3 runs 14 residues. The CDR3 DNA reads as TGTGCCATCAGACAGGACCGTAGGGCCGGCGAGCAGTACTTC. Its protein product is CAIRQDRRAGEQYF.

This sequence joins TRBV5-4 and TRBJ1-2, with 10 bases that match TRBD1. The CDR3 is 14 amino acids. Looked up from germline, CDR1 is SGHNT and CDR2 is YYREEE (reference sequence). With 3 bases clipped from V and 2 bases from J, the junction kept 1 base outside the gene matches. CDR3: CASSWGQGNYGYTF. The DNA for the CDR3 is TGTGCCAGCAGCTGGGGACAGGGGAACTATGGCTACACCTTC.